One and the same sample provided the 24 T cell receptor beta chains below, sequenced in a study of blood T cell repertoires in COVID-19. Repertoires were generated with immunoSEQ multiplex PCR, while TCRdb's copy carries only in-frame clones and drops some. The sample yields around 300,000 clones, nearly 90% seen once. The specimen was PBMCs or T cells enriched from blood (not recorded which). These receptors originate from a woman aged 18-35 years with acute COVID-19.

The chain uses TRBV2 and TRBJ1-3, with D unresolved. Germline V gives CDR1 SNHLY, CDR2 FYNNEI. The V end lost 1 base, the J end lost 4 bases, and 5 bases lay between the germline ends. The CDR3 loop spans 13 amino acids. The CDR3 is CASSEGEGNTIYF. In DNA form, the CDR3 reads TGTGCCAGCAGTGAAGGAGAAGGAAACACCATATATTTT.

V gene TRBV27 combines with J gene TRBJ2-3; 9 bases fit TRBD2. With V trimmed by 3 bases and J by 2 bases, 6 bases remained unmatched. The length of the CDR3 is 16 residues. Germline V gene sequence: CDR1 MNHEY, CDR2 SMNVEV (reference sequence). The CDR3 region is CASSFSGTSLTDTQYF. CDR3 DNA sequence: TGTGCCAGCAGTTTTTCCGGGACTAGCCTCACAGATACGCAGTATTTT.

The chain employs TRBV9 and TRBJ2-2; 8 bases are a match to TRBD2. The CDR3 is 19 amino acids. Germline-derived CDR1 and CDR2 are SGDLS and YYNGEE. Trimming at V came to 3 bases and at J to 5 bases, leaving 18 bases not matched to a gene. CDR3 sequence (DNA): TGTGCCAGCAGCGCCCGACCCCCCGGGCGGGAGGCCTCAACCGGGGAGCTGTTTTTT. This translates into CASSARPPGREASTGELFF.

The gene calls are TRBV2 and TRBJ2-7, with 10 bases matching TRBD1. V gave up 6 bases and J gave up 3 bases; unmatched junction bases: 14. The germline V gene encodes CDR1 SNHLY and CDR2 FYNNEI. The CDR3 extends over 17 amino acids. CDR3 sequence reads: CASREPPRTGGRYEQYF. DNA for the CDR3: TGTGCCAGCAGAGAACCCCCTCGGACAGGGGGGCGCTACGAGCAGTACTTC.

J is TRBJ2-2 and V is TRBV28, with unresolved D. CDR1 is MDHEN and CDR2 is SYDVKM in the germline V gene. The ends were cut back, 2 bases at V and 9 bases at J, with 16 bases in the middle. The CDR3 length is 15 residues. Here the CDR3 reads CASSLEADLHRELFF. The CDR3 bases are TGTGCCAGCAGTTTAGAGGCAGACCTTCACCGGGAGCTGTTTTTT.

The chain has TRBV13 and TRBJ2-3, with 7 bases lining up with TRBD2. Trimming removed 5 bases from V and 6 bases from J; junction bases left unmatched: 11. This CDR3 has 15 amino acids. In germline, CDR1 is PRHDT, CDR2 FYEKMQ (reference sequence). This chain's CDR3 is CASSQTSDSRDTQYF. The CDR3 nucleotides are TGTGCCAGCAGCCAAACTAGCGATTCTAGGGATACGCAGTATTTT.

The gene calls are TRBV27 and TRBJ1-1; TRBD1 is a possible D gene (6 bases). Germline V gene data show CDR1 as MNHEY and CDR2 as SMNVEV (reference sequence). The CDR3 runs to 14 residues. The ends were cut back, 3 bases at V and 4 bases at J, with 12 bases in the middle. The CDR3 loop reads CASSFLGAGTEAFF. CDR3 DNA sequence: TGTGCCAGCAGTTTTCTGGGGGCTGGCACTGAAGCTTTCTTT.

The V and J genes are TRBV7-2 and TRBJ2-7, with D tentatively TRBD1 (6 bases). The ends were cut back, 5 bases at V and 0 bases at J, with 14 bases in the middle. Germline V gene lookup returns CDR1 SGHTA and CDR2 FQGNSA. CDR3 length: 15 amino acids. CDR3 in amino acids: CASSQQGLSSYEQYF. Here the CDR3 DNA reads TGTGCCAGCAGCCAACAGGGCCTAAGCTCCTACGAGCAGTACTTC.

The rearrangement joins TRBV5-1 to TRBJ2-2, with D hard to call. Germline CDR1 is SGHRS and CDR2 is YFSETQ. The CDR3 extends over 13 amino acids. Trimming took off 6 bases at V and 0 bases at J, with 6 bases between the two ends. This CDR3 is CASTFTNTGELFF. DNA of the CDR3: TGCGCCAGCACCTTTACGAACACCGGGGAGCTGTTTTTT.

The V and J genes are TRBV28 and TRBJ1-6; D remains ambiguous. The germline V and J ends were trimmed by 5 bases and 0 bases, with 14 bases remaining between them. The CDR3 extends over 17 amino acids. The germline V gene has CDR1 MDHEN and CDR2 SYDVKM. CDR3 residues: CASSVPQTSSYNSPLHF. CDR3 coding DNA: TGTGCCAGCAGTGTACCCCAAACCAGCTCCTATAATTCACCCCTCCACTTT.

V is TRBV18 and J is TRBJ2-1; 9 nucleotides line up with TRBD2. CDR1 KGHSH and CDR2 LQKENI come from the germline V gene. The ends lost 2 bases at V and 5 bases at J; junction bases unmatched: 4. The CDR3 length is 15 residues. The CDR3 DNA reads TGTGCCAGCTCACCAGGAGCGGGAGGAAACAATGAGCAGTTCTTC. The encoded protein is CASSPGAGGNNEQFF.

This clone was seen a few times. The chain has TRBV18 and TRBJ1-5; D might be TRBD1 (5 bases). Germline V gene sequence: CDR1 KGHSH, CDR2 LQKENI. Trimming removed 0 bases at V and 4 bases at J, with 13 bases between. CDR3 length equals 16 residues. As DNA, the CDR3 is TGTGCCAGCTCACCACCGGGCAGGGAGGGAAATCAGCCCCAGCATTTT. Its protein product is CASSPPGREGNQPQHF.

This clone was seen only once. The genes are TRBV7-6 and TRBJ1-2, with 7 bases identical to TRBD1. The germline gives CDR1 SGHVS, CDR2 FNYEAQ. The CDR3 covers 13 residues. V was clipped by 1 base and J by 8 bases; unmatched bases: 4. CDR3 bases: TGTGCCAGCAGCTTAGTCACAGGGGTGGGCTACACCTTC. Its translation is CASSLVTGVGYTF.

V and J are TRBV6-5 and TRBJ1-1; TRBD1 is a possible D gene (6 bases). Germline CDR1 MNHEY, CDR2 SVGAGI. The germline V and J ends were trimmed by 4 bases and 5 bases, with 17 bases remaining between them. The CDR3 has 15 amino acids. The CDR3 DNA follows: TGTGCCAGCAGTTTAGGAAGGGGGGGGACAACTGAAGCTTTCTTT. Protein: CASSLGRGGTTEAFF.

The rearrangement uses TRBV5-1 and TRBJ1-1; D perhaps matches TRBD1 (6 bases). Deletions cut 4 bases from V and 1 base from J, with 14 bases between. CDR1 SGHRS and CDR2 YFSETQ come from the germline V gene. The CDR3 has 15 amino acids. The CDR3 bases are TGCGCCAGCAGCCTCTCGGACAGCTCGAACACTGAAGCTTTCTTT. Residues: CASSLSDSSNTEAFF. Filled out from reference TRBV5-1 and TRBJ1-1, the complete variable domain reads KAGVTQTPRYLIKTRGQQVTLSCSPISGHRSVSWYQQTPGQGLQFLFEYFSETQRNKGNFPGRFSGRQFSNSRSEMNVSTLELGDSALYLCASSLSDSSNTEAFFGQGTRLTVV.

The chain links TRBV7-6 to TRBJ2-2; 7 nucleotides align to TRBD1. This CDR3 is built from 18 residues. J lost 2 bases, V lost 2 bases, and 11 bases had no gene match. The germline V gene has CDR1 SGHVS and CDR2 FNYEAQ. CDR3 region: CASSLRLDWDSNTGELFF. The CDR3 coding sequence is TGTGCCAGCAGCTTACGCCTCGATTGGGACAGCAACACCGGGGAGCTGTTTTTT.

The CDR3 protein is CAGTGRLYGYTF. The CDR3 coding sequence is TGTGCCGGGACAGGCCGCTTATATGGCTACACCTTC. V is TRBV5-3 and J is TRBJ1-2, with TRBD1 matching over 8 bases. TRBV5-3 is annotated as an ORF whose role is uncertain. V lost 10 bases and J lost 5; bases outside the gene matches: 7. The CDR3 has 12 amino acids.

The V gene is TRBV2, the J gene TRBJ2-5; TRBD2 aligns across 7 bases. The trim removed 5 bases at V and 5 bases at J, leaving 5 bases unmatched. The germline V gene encodes CDR1 SNHLY and CDR2 FYNNEI. This CDR3 is 13 amino acids long. The CDR3 sequence: CASSQRRGETQYF. CDR3 sequence (DNA): TGTGCCAGCAGTCAACGGCGGGGGGAGACCCAGTACTTC.

This clone is a singleton in its sample. The chain is built from TRBV20-1 and TRBJ2-7, with 7 bases identical to TRBD2. The germline gives CDR1 DFQATT, CDR2 SNEGSKA (reference sequence). The CDR3 sequence is 15 residues long. Trimming took 3 bases from V and 3 from J; bases not matched to a gene: 11. CDR3 sequence (DNA): TGCAGTGCTAGTCCTAGCGGCGGAGGTATCTACGAGCAGTACTTC. Encoded protein: CSASPSGGGIYEQYF.

The chain employs TRBV28 and TRBJ2-7; D is unclear. CDR1 and CDR2 from the germline V gene are MDHEN and SYDVKM. The CDR3 length is 16 residues. V lost 2 bases to trimming and J lost 0 bases, with 14 bases between them. The CDR3 spells CASSLASAPSSYEQYF. DNA for the CDR3: TGTGCCAGCAGTTTAGCGTCGGCTCCTAGCTCCTACGAGCAGTACTTC.

The chain uses TRBV28 and TRBJ2-3, with 8 bases matching TRBD1. J lost 5 bases, V lost 5 bases, and 9 bases had no gene match. This CDR3 has 15 residues. Looked up from germline, CDR1 is MDHEN and CDR2 is SYDVKM. The CDR3: CASSNPQGEGDTQYF. CDR3 DNA sequence: TGTGCCAGCAGTAACCCACAGGGGGAAGGAGATACGCAGTATTTT.

The genes are TRBV28 and TRBJ2-2, with D possibly being TRBD2 (5 bases). V shed 7 bases and J shed 3 bases, with 12 bases lying between them. Germline CDR1 and CDR2: MDHEN and SYDVKM. The length of the CDR3 is 14 residues. This CDR3 is CASTPGFDTGELFF. CDR3 nucleotides: TGTGCCAGCACTCCGGGGTTTGACACCGGGGAGCTGTTTTTT.

The J gene is TRBJ1-5, the V gene TRBV7-2, with 8 positions matching TRBD1. In germline, CDR1 is SGHTA, CDR2 FQGNSA. This CDR3 region has 17 residues. V shed 2 bases, J shed 2 bases, and the junction held 8 bases outside the gene matches. In DNA form, the CDR3 reads TGTGCCAGCAGCTTAAGTCTCAGGGGGCGAGGCAATCAGCCCCAGCATTTT. This sequence encodes CASSLSLRGRGNQPQHF.

The chain uses TRBV24-1 and TRBJ1-3; D gene uncertain. This CDR3 is built from 14 residues. The germline V gene has CDR1 KGHDR and CDR2 SFDVKD. The V end was cut by 7 bases, the J end by 7 bases, with 16 bases between. The CDR3 here is CATSLGEGRNTIYF. CDR3 nucleotides: TGTGCCACCAGCCTTGGGGAAGGGAGGAACACCATATATTTT.